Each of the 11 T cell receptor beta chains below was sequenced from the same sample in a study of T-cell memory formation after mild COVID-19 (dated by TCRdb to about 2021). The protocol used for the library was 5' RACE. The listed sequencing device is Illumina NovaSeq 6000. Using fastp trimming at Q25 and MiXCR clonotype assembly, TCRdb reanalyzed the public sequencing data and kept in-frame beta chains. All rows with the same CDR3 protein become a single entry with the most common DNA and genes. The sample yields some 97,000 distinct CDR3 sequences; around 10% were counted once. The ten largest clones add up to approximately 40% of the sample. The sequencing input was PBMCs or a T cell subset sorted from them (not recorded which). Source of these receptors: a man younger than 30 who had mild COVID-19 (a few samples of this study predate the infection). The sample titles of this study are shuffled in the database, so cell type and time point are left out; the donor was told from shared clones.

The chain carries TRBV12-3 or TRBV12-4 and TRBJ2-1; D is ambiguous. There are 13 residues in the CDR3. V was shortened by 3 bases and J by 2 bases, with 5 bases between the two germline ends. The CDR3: CASSFDPYNEQFF. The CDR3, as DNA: TGTGCCAGCAGTTTTGATCCCTACAATGAGCAGTTCTTC.

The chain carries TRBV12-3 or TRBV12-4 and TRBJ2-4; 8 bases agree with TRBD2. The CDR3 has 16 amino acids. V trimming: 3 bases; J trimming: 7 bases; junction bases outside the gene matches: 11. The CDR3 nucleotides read TGTGCCAGCAGTTTGGAAGCGGGGGCCGTGGGGAACATTCAGTACTTC. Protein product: CASSLEAGAVGNIQYF.

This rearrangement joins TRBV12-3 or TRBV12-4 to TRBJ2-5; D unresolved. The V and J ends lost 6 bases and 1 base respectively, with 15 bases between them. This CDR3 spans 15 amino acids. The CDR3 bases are TGTGCCAGCAGCCACCCTGGCGGCGGCCAAGAGACCCAGTACTTC. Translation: CASSHPGGGQETQYF.

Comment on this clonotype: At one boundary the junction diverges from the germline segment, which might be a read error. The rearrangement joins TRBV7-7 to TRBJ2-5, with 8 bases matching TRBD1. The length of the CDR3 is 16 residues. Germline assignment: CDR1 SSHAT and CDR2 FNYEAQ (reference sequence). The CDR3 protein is CASSPSSRTGQETQYF. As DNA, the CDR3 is TGTGCTAGCAGCCCCAGTTCGAGGACAGGGCAAGAGACCCAGTACTTC.

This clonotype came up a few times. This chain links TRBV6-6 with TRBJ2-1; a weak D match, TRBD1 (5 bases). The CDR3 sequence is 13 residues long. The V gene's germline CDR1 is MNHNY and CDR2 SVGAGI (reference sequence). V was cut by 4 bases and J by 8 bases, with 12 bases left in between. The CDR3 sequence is CASSWLTGHEQFF. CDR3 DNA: TGTGCCAGCAGTTGGCTAACAGGCCATGAGCAGTTCTTC.

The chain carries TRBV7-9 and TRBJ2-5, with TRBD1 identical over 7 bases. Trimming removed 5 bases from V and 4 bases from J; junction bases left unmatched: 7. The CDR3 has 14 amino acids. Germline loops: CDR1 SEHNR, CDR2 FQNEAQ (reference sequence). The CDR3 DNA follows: TGTGCCAGCAGCGAAGGGACAGTGGGAGAGACCCAGTACTTC. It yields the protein CASSEGTVGETQYF.

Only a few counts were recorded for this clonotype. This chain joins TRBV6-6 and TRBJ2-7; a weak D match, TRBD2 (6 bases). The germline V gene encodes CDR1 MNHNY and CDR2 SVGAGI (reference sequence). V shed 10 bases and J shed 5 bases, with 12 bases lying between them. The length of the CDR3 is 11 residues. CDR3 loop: CATEAGHEQYF. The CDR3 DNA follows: TGTGCCACCGAGGCGGGGCACGAGCAGTACTTC.

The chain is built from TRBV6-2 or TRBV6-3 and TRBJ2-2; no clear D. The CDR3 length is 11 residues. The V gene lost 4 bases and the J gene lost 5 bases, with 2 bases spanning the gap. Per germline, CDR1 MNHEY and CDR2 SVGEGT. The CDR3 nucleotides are TGTGCCAGCAGTTGGACCGGGGAGCTGTTTTTT. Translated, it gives CASSWTGELFF.

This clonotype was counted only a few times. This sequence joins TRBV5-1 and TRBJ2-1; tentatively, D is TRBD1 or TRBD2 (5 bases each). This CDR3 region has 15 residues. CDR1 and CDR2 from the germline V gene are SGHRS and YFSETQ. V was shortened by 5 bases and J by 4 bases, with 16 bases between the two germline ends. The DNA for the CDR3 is TGCGCCAGCAGTTCCTCGGGACGGATGTACAATGAGCAGTTCTTC. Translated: CASSSSGRMYNEQFF.

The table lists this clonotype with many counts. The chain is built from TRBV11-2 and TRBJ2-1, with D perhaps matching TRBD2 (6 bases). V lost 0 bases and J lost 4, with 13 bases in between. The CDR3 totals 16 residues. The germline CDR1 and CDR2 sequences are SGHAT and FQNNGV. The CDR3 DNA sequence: TGTGCCAGCAGCTTAGACGGCGGGGCATGGTACAATGAGCAGTTCTTC. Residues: CASSLDGGAWYNEQFF.

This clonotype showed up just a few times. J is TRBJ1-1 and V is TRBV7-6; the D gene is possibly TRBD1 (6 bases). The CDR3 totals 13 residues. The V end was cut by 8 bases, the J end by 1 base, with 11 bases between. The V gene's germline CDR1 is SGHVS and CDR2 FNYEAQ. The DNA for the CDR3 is TGTGCCAGCCGAGGGGGATCGAACACTGAAGCTTTCTTT. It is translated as CASRGGSNTEAFF.